This T cell receptor beta chain comes out of a study of control samples from healthy donors and cancer patients. Sequenced by immunoSEQ multiplex PCR; TCRdb stores in-frame clones only, minus some. The sample consists of around 140,000 clones, about 90% of them appearing once. The CDR3 contains 14 residues. The trim removed 4 bases at V and 2 bases at J, leaving 1 base unmatched. Germline CDR1 and CDR2: MGHRA and YSYEKL. The V call is TRBV4-1, the J call TRBJ2-7; TRBD1 matches at 11 bases. Source material: blood. This sequence was found in a man younger than 30 in good health. CDR3 sequence: CASSPGQGAYEQYF. For the CDR3, the DNA is TGCGCCAGCAGCCCGGGACAGGGGGCCTACGAGCAGTACTTC.